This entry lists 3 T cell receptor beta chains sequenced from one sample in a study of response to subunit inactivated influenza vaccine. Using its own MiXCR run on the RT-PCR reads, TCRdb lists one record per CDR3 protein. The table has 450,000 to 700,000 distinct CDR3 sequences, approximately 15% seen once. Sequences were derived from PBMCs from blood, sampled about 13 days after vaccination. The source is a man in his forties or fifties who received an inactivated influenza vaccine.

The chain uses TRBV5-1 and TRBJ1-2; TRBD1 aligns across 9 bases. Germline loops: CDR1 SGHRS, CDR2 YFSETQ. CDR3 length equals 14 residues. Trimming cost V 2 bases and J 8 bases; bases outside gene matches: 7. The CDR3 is CASSFRDRARGYTF. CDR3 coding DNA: TGCGCCAGCAGCTTCCGGGACAGGGCGAGGGGCTACACCTTC.

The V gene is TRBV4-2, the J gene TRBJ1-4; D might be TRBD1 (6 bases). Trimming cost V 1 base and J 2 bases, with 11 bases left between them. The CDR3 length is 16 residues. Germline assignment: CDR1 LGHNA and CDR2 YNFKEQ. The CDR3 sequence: CASSQARGGTNEKLFF. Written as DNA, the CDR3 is TGTGCCAGCAGCCAAGCAAGGGGGGGGACTAATGAAAAACTGTTTTTT.

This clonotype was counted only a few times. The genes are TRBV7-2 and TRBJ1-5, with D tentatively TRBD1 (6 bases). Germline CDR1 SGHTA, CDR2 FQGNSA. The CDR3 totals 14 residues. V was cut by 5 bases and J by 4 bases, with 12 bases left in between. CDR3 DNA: TGTGCCAGCAGCCGCGGACAGTTAAATCAGCCCCAGCATTTT. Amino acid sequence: CASSRGQLNQPQHF.